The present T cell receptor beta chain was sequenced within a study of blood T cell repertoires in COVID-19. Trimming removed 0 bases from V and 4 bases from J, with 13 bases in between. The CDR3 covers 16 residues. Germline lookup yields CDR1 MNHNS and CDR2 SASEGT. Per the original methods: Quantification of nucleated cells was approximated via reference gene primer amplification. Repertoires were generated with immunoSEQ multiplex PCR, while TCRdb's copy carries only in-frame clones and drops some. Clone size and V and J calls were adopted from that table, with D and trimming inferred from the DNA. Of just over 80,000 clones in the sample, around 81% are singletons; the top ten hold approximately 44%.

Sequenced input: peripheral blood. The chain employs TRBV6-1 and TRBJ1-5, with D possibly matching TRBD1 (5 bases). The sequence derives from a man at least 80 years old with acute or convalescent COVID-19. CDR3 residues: CASSEAMVRENQPQHF. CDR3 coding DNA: TGTGCCAGCAGTGAAGCAATGGTCAGGGAAAATCAGCCCCAGCATTTT.